This paragraph covers one T cell receptor beta chain sequence. Its antigen is still unknown. Germline values: CDR1 SGHTA, CDR2 FQGTGA. The trim removed 4 bases at V and 0 bases at J, leaving 15 bases unmatched. The CDR3 has 19 residues. At least 3 on the Clinical Activity Score was recorded for ophthalmopathy patients, who also had NOSPECS grade at least 4 and duration under 3 months. The source of the sample is a study of T cells in Graves' hyperthyroidism and ophthalmopathy. Study-wide findings and caveats: Blood also held most thyroid clonotypes expanded beyond 0.001.

Amplification yielded TCR beta CDR3 regions, with RNA transcripts as the source. HTBI primers drove first-round RT-PCR of the TCR CDR3. One entry per CDR3 protein results from TCRdb running MiXCR on the multiplex PCR reads. The sample comprises 600,000 or so distinct CDR3 sequences, about 14% of which are singletons, and around 13% rests with the top ten. This sequence joins TRBV7-3 and TRBJ2-1, with 7 bases that match TRBD2. The receptor was derived from a woman aged 45-65 years with Graves' ophthalmopathy. The sequenced material came from blood. The CDR3 sequence is CASSSLANPITGSYNEQFF. For the CDR3, the DNA is TGTGCCAGCAGCTCACTAGCGAACCCAATAACGGGCTCCTACAATGAGCAGTTCTTC. Looking up the rest from reference TRBV7-3 and TRBJ2-1 gives the full variable domain: GAGVSQTPSNKVTEKGKYVELRCDPISGHTALYWYRQSLGQGPEFLIYFQGTGAADDSGLPNDRFFAVRPEGSVSTLKIQRTERGDSAVYLCASSSLANPITGSYNEQFFGPGTRLTVL.